The 21 T cell receptor beta chains below come from one sample, sequenced in a study of response to subunit inactivated influenza vaccine. TCRdb passed the RT-PCR reads through MiXCR, listing each CDR3 protein once. The sample has 550,000 to 800,000 distinct CDR3 sequences, about a sixth seen once. Specimen: PBMCs from blood, collected roughly 12 days after vaccination. The origin of the receptors is a man over 45 who received an inactivated influenza vaccine.

This clonotype was recorded a few times. The chain links TRBV20-1 to TRBJ1-1; D perhaps matches TRBD1 (5 bases). Germline assignment: CDR1 DFQATT and CDR2 SNEGSKA (reference sequence). The CDR3 is made up of 17 amino acids. Trimming removed 0 bases at V and 0 bases at J, with 17 bases between. CDR3 protein: CSARDQARGALNTEAFF. CDR3 DNA: TGCAGTGCTAGAGATCAAGCCAGAGGGGCTCTGAACACTGAAGCTTTCTTT.

This clonotype came up a few times. The V and J genes are TRBV6-2 or TRBV6-3 and TRBJ2-7, with TRBD2 as a possible D gene (5 bases). The CDR3 runs to 15 residues. V shed 2 bases and J shed 6 bases, with 17 bases lying between them. CDR1 is MNHEY and CDR2 is SVGEGT in the germline V gene. The chain's CDR3 is CASSYVRGKLSEQYF. For the CDR3, the DNA is TGTGCCAGCAGTTACGTCCGGGGAAAGCTTTCCGAGCAGTACTTC.

This sequence joins TRBV14 and TRBJ2-7; 10 positions match TRBD2. Per the germline V gene, CDR1 is SGHDN and CDR2 is FVKESK. The junction had 5 bases not matched to a gene; V was cut back by 1 base and J by 5 bases. This CDR3 comprises 15 residues. DNA of the CDR3: TGTGCCAGCAGCCAAGGTCCACTAGCGGGGAACGAGCAGTACTTC. It is translated as CASSQGPLAGNEQYF. The variable domain in full, with the rest retrieved from reference TRBV14 and TRBJ2-7, is EAGVTQFPSHSVIEKGQTVTLRCDPISGHDNLYWYRRVMGKEIKFLLHFVKESKQDESGMPNNRFLAERTGGTYSTLKVQPAELEDSGVYFCASSQGPLAGNEQYFGPGTRLTVT.

This clonotype was observed a few times. No DNA is shown, since the ends of the CDR3 on it are uncertain; the CDR3 is the one TCRdb lists. The rearrangement links TRBV21-1 to TRBJ1-5; the DNA was not used to check the table's D call, TRBD1. TRBV21-1 is given as a pseudogene. The CDR3 extends over 17 residues, inclusive of both ends. CDR3 amino acids: CASSKEVAQGADQPQHF.

The CDR3 here is CASSSLTANQPQHF. The CDR3 bases are TGTGCCAGCAGCTCCCTGACAGCGAACCAGCCCCAGCATTTT. The chain is built from TRBV7-9 and TRBJ1-5; a weak D match, TRBD1 (5 bases). Deletions cut 4 bases from V and 7 bases from J, with 14 bases between. The CDR3 has 14 residues. Looked up from germline, CDR1 is SEHNR and CDR2 is FQNEAQ (reference sequence).

The chain has TRBV7-2 and TRBJ2-1, with D possibly being TRBD2 (6 bases). V lost 2 bases and J lost 10, with 15 bases in between. The CDR3 runs to 14 residues. Germline assignment: CDR1 SGHTA and CDR2 FQGNSA. The CDR3 spells CASSLLASDEEQFF. CDR3 sequence (DNA): TGTGCCAGCAGCTTACTCGCTAGCGACGAGGAGCAGTTCTTC.

This clonotype was counted a few times. V gene TRBV7-9 combines with J gene TRBJ2-1; the match to TRBD1 covers 7 bases. The V segment lost 6 bases and the J segment 13 bases; nucleotides outside the gene matches: 9. In germline, CDR1 is SEHNR, CDR2 FQNEAQ (reference sequence). This CDR3 has 12 residues. CDR3 loop: CASSKGGQIQFF. Here the CDR3 DNA reads TGTGCCAGCAGTAAAGGGGGACAGATACAGTTCTTC. Drawing the rest from reference TRBV7-9 and TRBJ2-1, the complete variable domain is DTGVSQNPRHKITKRGQNVTFRCDPISEHNRLYWYRQTLGQGPEFLTYFQNEAQLEKSRLLSDRFSAERPKGSFSTLEIQRTEQGDSAMYLCASSKGGQIQFFGPGTRLTVL.

This chain connects TRBV7-9 to TRBJ2-1; 9 bases align to TRBD2. Germline loops: CDR1 SEHNR, CDR2 FQNEAQ (reference sequence). V lost 1 base, J lost 9 bases, and 10 bases stayed unmatched. The CDR3 consists of 16 residues. In DNA form, the CDR3 reads TGTGCCAGCAGCTTAGGTGGAGCGGGGGGCCAGTCTGAGCAGTTCTTC. It is translated as CASSLGGAGGQSEQFF.

Many counts were recorded for this clonotype. The chain has TRBV20-1 and TRBJ2-7; TRBD2 matches at 9 bases. The CDR3 loop spans 14 amino acids. Trimming cost V 6 bases and J 4 bases; bases outside gene matches: 10. Germline V lookup: CDR1 DFQATT, CDR2 SNEGSKA (reference sequence). The CDR3 spells CSAGGQRGVYEQYF. Here the CDR3 DNA reads TGCAGTGCGGGAGGCCAGCGGGGGGTTTACGAGCAGTACTTC.

This clonotype was detected only a few times. The V and J genes are TRBV9 and TRBJ2-7; D is unresolved. From germline, CDR1 is SGDLS and CDR2 YYNGEE. V was pared by 0 bases and J by 3 bases, with 16 bases between. CDR3 length: 16 residues. Here the CDR3 reads CASSVEPGPDLYEQYF. The CDR3 DNA follows: TGTGCCAGCAGCGTAGAACCGGGCCCTGACCTCTACGAGCAGTACTTC. The whole variable domain, filled in from reference TRBV9 and TRBJ2-7, reads DSGVTQTPKHLITATGQRVTLRCSPRSGDLSVYWYQQSLDQGLQFLIQYYNGEERAKGNILERFSAQQFPDLHSELNLSSLELGDSALYFCASSVEPGPDLYEQYFGPGTRLTVT.

DNA of the CDR3: TGTGCCAGCAGTTTTGTAGCGAACACTGAAGCTTTCTTT. Protein: CASSFVANTEAFF. The chain employs TRBV27 and TRBJ1-1, with no clear D. The CDR3 consists of 13 residues. Between the trimmed V and J ends, which lost 3 bases and 1 base, there was a span of 6 bases. The germline CDR1 and CDR2 sequences are MNHEY and SMNVEV (reference sequence).

This clonotype has just a few counts. The chain employs TRBV7-8 and TRBJ2-7; possible D gene TRBD1, 6 bases. The V and J ends lost 5 bases and 2 bases respectively, with 13 bases between them. The germline gives CDR1 SGHVS, CDR2 FQNEAQ. The CDR3 loop spans 14 amino acids. CDR3 in amino acids: CASSNTGFAYEQYF. The CDR3 bases are TGTGCCAGCAGCAATACAGGGTTTGCCTACGAGCAGTACTTC.

V is TRBV15 and J is TRBJ1-6; D possibly corresponds to TRBD1 (6 bases). Germline V gene data show CDR1 as LNHNV and CDR2 as YYDKDF (reference sequence). CDR3 length equals 15 residues. The V end was cut by 4 bases, the J end by 7 bases, with 14 bases between. As DNA, the CDR3 is TGTGCCACCAGCATCGAACAGGGCGGCAATTCACCCCTCCACTTT. It codes for CATSIEQGGNSPLHF.

This clonotype has a handful of counts. The chain links TRBV5-1 to TRBJ1-2; unclear D gene. V was cut by 0 bases and J by 8 bases, with 20 bases left in between. CDR3 length: 16 residues. The V gene's germline CDR1 is SGHRS and CDR2 YFSETQ. The CDR3 sequence is CASSLAGREGLGGYTF. In DNA form, the CDR3 reads TGCGCCAGCAGCTTGGCCGGAAGGGAAGGTTTAGGAGGCTACACCTTC.

This clonotype has just a few counts. This chain connects TRBV18 to TRBJ1-6; no firm D call. This CDR3 is 16 amino acids long. Germline CDR1 reads KGHSH; CDR2 reads LQKENI. V was cut by 3 bases and J by 7 bases, with 16 bases left in between. CDR3 sequence: CASSPLSVGENSPLHF. The CDR3 DNA follows: TGTGCCAGCTCACCTTTAAGTGTCGGGGAGAATTCACCCCTCCACTTT.

This clonotype was detected only a few times. The V gene is TRBV7-9, the J gene TRBJ2-1, with TRBD1 matching over 9 bases. CDR3 length: 16 amino acids. Losses at the gene ends were 4 bases for V and 3 bases for J; bases not matched to a gene: 7. CDR1 and CDR2 from the germline V gene are SEHNR and FQNEAQ (reference sequence). The CDR3, as DNA: TGTGCCAGCAGCTCGTACAGGGGGCCAATCTACAATGAGCAGTTCTTC. As protein: CASSSYRGPIYNEQFF.

J is TRBJ2-3 and V is TRBV20-1; D unresolved. The V end was cut by 3 bases, the J end by 2 bases, with 9 bases between. CDR1 is DFQATT and CDR2 is SNEGSKA in the germline V gene (reference sequence). The CDR3 covers 13 residues. In DNA, the CDR3 is TGCAGTGCTAGTGAAGGCTTCACAGATACGCAGTATTTT. The encoded protein is CSASEGFTDTQYF.

There are a few counts of this clonotype. The chain is built from TRBV7-2 and TRBJ1-2; D is unresolved. The V gene's germline CDR1 is SGHTA and CDR2 FQGNSA. The CDR3 sequence is 13 residues long. Trimming left V 1 base short and J 8 bases short, with 11 bases between. CDR3 in DNA: TGTGCCAGCAGCTTAGGTGGAGCCCTAGGCTACACCTTC. This translates into CASSLGGALGYTF.

This clonotype was recorded at least ten times. This rearrangement joins TRBV20-1 to TRBJ2-7; TRBD1 matches at 7 bases. The J segment lost 4 bases and the V segment lost 0 bases, leaving 9 bases of the junction unmatched. Germline CDR1 and CDR2: DFQATT and SNEGSKA (reference sequence). The CDR3 contains 15 residues. The CDR3 DNA follows: TGCAGTGCTAGAGAAGACAGGGCCACGGGGTACGAGCAGTACTTC. Translated: CSAREDRATGYEQYF.

This chain connects TRBV7-3 to TRBJ2-5; 9 positions match TRBD2. Trimming removed 4 bases from V and 2 bases from J; junction bases left unmatched: 5. Germline V gene data show CDR1 as SGHTA and CDR2 as FQGTGA. The CDR3 extends over 15 amino acids. The CDR3 spells CASSSGTSKQETQYF. CDR3 sequence (DNA): TGTGCCAGCAGCTCCGGGACTAGCAAGCAAGAGACCCAGTACTTC.

The chain is built from TRBV27 and TRBJ2-1; 7 bases align to TRBD2. Germline V CDR1 and CDR2: MNHEY, SMNVEV (reference sequence). The CDR3 spans 14 residues. The V gene end was trimmed by 2 bases and the J gene end by 7 bases; junction bases not matched to a gene: 5. The CDR3 loop is CASSLGGSTNEQFF. DNA of the CDR3: TGTGCCAGCAGTTTAGGCGGGAGTACTAATGAGCAGTTCTTC.